This paragraph covers one T cell receptor beta chain sequence. What it binds is not known. This record comes from a study of shared clonotypes between healthy human individuals. About the study: Each donor had three CD4 naive, three CD4 memory, two CD8 naive and one CD8 memory plate. Study observations and caveats: Rarefaction demonstrated incomplete sorted-subset sequencing despite large depth.

TCRdb's table, derived via immunoSEQ multiplex PCR, lists solely in-frame clones and lacks some. Among fewer than 2.5 million clones, 93% were seen once, and the ten largest hold 0.36%. Germline V gene data show CDR1 as GTSNPN and CDR2 as SVGIG (reference sequence). V lost 3 bases to trimming and J lost 0 bases, with 14 bases between them. The CDR3 totals 15 residues. The sequence was collected from a man aged 18-30 years in good health. Some clones in this sample may be carry-over from other donors' samples. The chain links TRBV30 to TRBJ1-1; D is unresolved. Sequencing was done on a sample of naive CD4+ T cells from PBMCs. Documented subset: CD45RA+ positively selected. Written as DNA, the CDR3 is TGTGCCTGGAGACCACGGTGGATACTGAACACTGAAGCTTTCTTT. Translating gives CAWRPRWILNTEAFF.